This T cell receptor beta chain was found in a study of CD8 T cells in Susac syndrome. General study points: The study recognized that the number of individuals in its TCR sequencing and HLA analysis was relatively small.

Between the trimmed V and J ends, which lost 3 bases and 3 bases, there was a span of 11 bases. This CDR3 spans 14 amino acids. Reverse transcription of roughly 0.5 to 1 ug RNA used random hexamers. In TCRdb, the immunoSEQ multiplex PCR reads were re-called with MiXCR into one record per CDR3 protein. In the table there are about 210,000 distinct CDR3 sequences, 95% of which are singletons. A remark on this clonotype: Its antigen is unknown.

This chain uses TRBV12-3 or TRBV12-4 with TRBJ1-2, with D perhaps TRBD1 (5 bases). The source is a human donor with multiple sclerosis. Sequenced input: CD4+ T cells from PBMCs. This chain's CDR3 is CASSFSGTHYGYTF. In nucleotides, the CDR3 is TGTGCCAGCAGTTTCTCAGGGACTCACTATGGCTACACCTTC.